Described below is a single TCR beta chain sequence and its context. The entry originates in a study of blood T cell repertoires in COVID-19. At the level of the study: The samples span acute and convalescent COVID-19 from the United States, Italy and Spain. Sample material is recorded as cDNA or gDNA derived from T cells, B-cell-depleted T cells, or PBMCs.

The method was immunoSEQ multiplex PCR; TCRdb's version includes in-frame clones alone and lacks a portion of them. The table has some 110,000 clones, about nine tenths seen once. The V and J ends lost 5 bases and 5 bases, in that order; junction bases with no gene match: 6. The CDR3 covers 14 residues. Germline lookup yields CDR1 SGHTA and CDR2 FQGTGA. This TCR came from a human donor in a cohort sampled during active COVID-19. This sequence joins TRBV7-3 and TRBJ2-3; 8 positions agree with TRBD2. Material for sequencing was peripheral blood. This CDR3 reads CASSPGGGGDTQYF. The CDR3 nucleotides are TGTGCCAGCAGCCCGGGGGGGGGCGGAGATACGCAGTATTTT.